This T cell receptor beta chain is drawn from a study of response to subunit inactivated influenza vaccine (dated by TCRdb to between 2017 and 2018). Regarding the complete study: To follow how T cells responded to a trivalent subunit inactivated influenza vaccine, the researchers relied on deep quantitative profiling of the T cell receptor repertoire. General findings and caveats noted by the study authors: The authors proposed that each seasonal influenza vaccination may bring in only a limited number of new T cells.

On this clonotype: What this receptor recognizes is not known. No base-level quality is on record; no much larger clone is a single base apart.

After removal of 7 bases from V and 3 bases from J, the junction retains 4 bases not matched to a gene. The CDR3 has 13 amino acids, counting the end cysteine and phenylalanine. The DNA shown is the 39-base CDR3, in frame from base 1. For CDR1 and CDR2, the germline V gene lists SQVTM and ANQGSEA. Taken with the paper, the label for time point translates to: around 45 days after influenza vaccine administration. The library was made by RT-PCR. Sequencing was performed on an Illumina HiSeq 2500. TCRdb reprocessed the public reads (quality trimming at Q25 with fastp, clone calling with MiXCR) and kept in-frame beta chains. Every distinct CDR3 protein forms one entry, paired with its most common genes and DNA. The sample data list hundreds of thousands of distinct CDR3 sequences, and approximately 10% of these were observed just once. About 12% of the sample belongs to the ten largest clones.

The sequence was obtained from a man in his forties or fifties who received an inactivated influenza vaccine. Donor details come from another sample of the same person, matched by shared clones. The sample here was PBMCs from blood, taken 40 to 50 days after vaccination. Recombination joined TRBV29-1 with TRBJ2-1; 9 of the junction bases match TRBD1. The CDR3 has the sequence CSARDRVYNEQFF. The nucleotide sequence is TGCAGCGCCCGGGACAGGGTCTACAATGAGCAGTTCTTC.